The TCR beta chain under discussion was sequenced for a study of graft-versus-host responses after intestinal transplantation. Study-wide background: Recipients received multivisceral, liver-intestinal, or isolated intestinal transplants. Induction using anti-thymocyte globulin, followed by tacrolimus and steroids for two to four years, was given to all recipients. Overall study findings and caveats: GvH clones surfaced in recipient marrow, some emerging earlier in ileum or blood. An association linked early post-transplant HvG declines with peak circulating GvH clone levels.

Clones were read by immunoSEQ multiplex PCR, and TCRdb kept only the in-frame ones, dropping some. The data show around 90,000 clones, approximately 92% seen once. Worth noting for this clone: Its antigen is unidentified.

The CDR3 contains 15 residues. Trimming pared 7 bases from V and 6 bases from J, leaving 19 bases between. Germline CDR1 reads LNHDA; CDR2 reads SQIVND (reference sequence). The TCR comes from a human donor who received an intestinal transplant. The chain employs TRBV19 and TRBJ1-5; TRBD1 is a possible D gene (6 bases). This material consisted of unstimulated CD4+ T cells sorted from spleen or lymph node cells, taken before intestinal transplant. This CDR3 reads CASTPSRGLVQPQHF. The DNA of the CDR3 is TGTGCCAGTACCCCTTCCCGGGGGCTTGTTCAGCCCCAGCATTTT.